The subject of this entry is one TCR beta chain. Its antigen remains unidentified. No base qualities exist here, and no much larger clone lies one base off it. TCRbeta CDR3 regions were amplified from genomic DNA using the immunoSEQ Assay, a bias-controlled multiplex PCR. Under the source paper's analysis protocol: The number of nucleated cells in each sample was estimated from the amplification of reference gene primers within the assay. To quantify the absolute abundance of each unique TCRbeta CDR3 rearrangement, sequence reads were collapsed and filtered. For each sample, productive Simpson clonality was calculated by taking the square root of Simpson's diversity index across productive rearrangements. Not all clones reach the TCRdb copy of this immuneACCESS table, which keeps in-frame sequences only. Checked studies attribute under half of the gap to unresolved V genes and leave the rest unexplained. V and J calls plus clone size are reproduced from that table; the DNA served to infer D and trimming. The sample profile shows some 400,000 clones; 70% to 90% of them were found once. The top ten clones comprise approximately 2.4% of the sample.

The data stem from a study of blood T cell repertoires in COVID-19 (TCRdb year 2020). Turning to the overall study: Collaborator samples came from the United States, Italy and Spain and covered acute and convalescent phases of COVID-19. The prospective study material was composed of cDNA or gDNA derived from T cells, B-cell-depleted T cells, or PBMCs. Subjects who had been exposed to COVID-19, were actively infected with it, or had recovered from it provided the deeply sampled blood TCRbeta repertoires that made up the dataset. The repertoires were made available in a free public database intended to serve as a resource for research on the immune response to SARS-CoV-2. Samples were obtained from the ongoing ImmuneRACE study (first 160 participants) and from 1,254 subjects provided by 6 global collaborators. Nearly every sample came with metadata listing a de-identified subject ID, COVID-19 status, age in years and sex. Where available, HLA class I and class II types were obtained from metadata supplied by the sample provider rather than from assay-based typing.

At one collaborating source in Seattle, patients were enrolled during active infection and were followed longitudinally through the course of disease. Whole blood was collected in K2EDTA tubes by collaborating institutions according to the institutions' own protocols. Collaborator samples were shipped for TCRbeta analysis as frozen whole blood, isolated PBMCs, or DNA extracted from either sample type. Inclusive of the bounding cysteine and phenylalanine, the CDR3 is 19 residues long. Of the read, only the CDR3 DNA is kept; its 57 bases are in frame from base 1. Germline trimming: 3 bases from V, 3 bases from J; junction bases outside gene matches: 16. For CDR1 and CDR2, the germline V gene lists SGHNT and YENEEA. Results the study describes overall, beyond this receptor: How much clinical and demographic metadata was included differed by source and by participant, and the metadata was provided uncurated.

The sequenced sample was peripheral blood. The sequence was obtained from a woman aged 60 to 75 with COVID-19, enrolled during active disease. Here the chain combines TRBV11-3 and TRBJ2-7; 11 middle bases align to TRBD1. CDR3 sequence: CASSFRPDRGREEGYEQYF. In nucleotides, the sequence is TGTGCCAGCAGCTTTCGCCCGGACAGGGGGCGCGAAGAGGGCTACGAGCAGTACTTC.